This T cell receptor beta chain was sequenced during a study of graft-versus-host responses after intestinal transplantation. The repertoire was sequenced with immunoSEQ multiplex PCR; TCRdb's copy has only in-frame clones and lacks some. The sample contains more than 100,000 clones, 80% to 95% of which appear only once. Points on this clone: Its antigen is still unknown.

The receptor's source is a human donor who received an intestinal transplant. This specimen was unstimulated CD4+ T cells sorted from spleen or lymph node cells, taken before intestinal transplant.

For the CDR3, the DNA is TGTGCCAGCAGTATTGGCCTAAACTATGGCTACACCTTC. Translating it yields CASSIGLNYGYTF. The chain carries TRBV6-5 and TRBJ1-2; D not certain. The CDR3 sequence is 13 residues long. Trimming cost V 5 bases and J 2 bases, with 9 bases left between them. Germline loops: CDR1 MNHEY, CDR2 SVGAGI.